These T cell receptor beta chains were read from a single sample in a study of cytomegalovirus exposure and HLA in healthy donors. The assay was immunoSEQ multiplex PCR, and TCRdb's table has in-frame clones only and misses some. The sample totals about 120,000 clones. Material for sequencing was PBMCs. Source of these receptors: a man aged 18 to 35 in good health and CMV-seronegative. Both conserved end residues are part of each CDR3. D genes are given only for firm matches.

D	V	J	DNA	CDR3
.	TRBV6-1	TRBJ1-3	TGTGCCAGCGAAAAAGGGGGTATTACAAACACCATATATTTT	CASEKGGITNTIYF
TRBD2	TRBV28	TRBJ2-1	TGTGCCAGCAGTTTGGCCGGGACTAGCTCCTACAATGAGCAGTTCTTC	CASSLAGTSSYNEQFF
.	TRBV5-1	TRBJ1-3	TGCGCCAGCACCCAGCTTGGAATAACAGCTTCTTCTGGAAACACCATATATTTT	CASTQLGITASSGNTIYF
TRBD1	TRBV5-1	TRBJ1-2	TGCGCCAGCAGCTTAGAGAACAGGGGGCTGGACGGCTACACCTTC	CASSLENRGLDGYTF
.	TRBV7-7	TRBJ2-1	TGTGCTAGCAGCTTCGGCAGGGCTACCTACAATGAGCAGTTCTTC	CASSFGRATYNEQFF
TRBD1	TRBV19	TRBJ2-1	TGTGCCAGTAGTCCTCCGGGACAGGGACACAATGAGCAGTTCTTC	CASSPPGQGHNEQFF
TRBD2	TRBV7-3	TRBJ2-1	TGTGCCAGCAGCCCGCAGACCGTGGGACTAGCGGGGAGCAATGAGCAGTTCTTC	CASSPQTVGLAGSNEQFF
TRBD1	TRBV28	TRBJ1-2	TGTGCCAGCCGCTTGGGGGGTGGACAGGGGCGGGGAAAAAGTGGCTACACCTTC	CASRLGGGQGRGKSGYTF
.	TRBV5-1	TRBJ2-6	TGCGCCAGCAGCTCGATGACAGGCTCACCACCTGGGGCCAACGTCCTGACTTTC	CASSSMTGSPPGANVLTF
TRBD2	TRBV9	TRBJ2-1	TGTGCTAGCGGGGGGGCCAATGAGCAGTTCTTC	CASGGANEQFF
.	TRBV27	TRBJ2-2	TGTGCCAGCAAGACAGTCCAGTCGAACACCGGGGAGCTGTTTTTT	CASKTVQSNTGELFF
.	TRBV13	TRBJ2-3	TGTGCCAGCAGCAACCGCCTAGGGGGAACAGATACGCAGTATTTT	CASSNRLGGTDTQYF
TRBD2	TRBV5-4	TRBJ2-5	TGTGCCAGCAGCTCCGGACTAGCGGAAGAGACCCAGTACTTC	CASSSGLAEETQYF
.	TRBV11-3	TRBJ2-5	TGTGCCAGCAGCTTCCAGGGTACGGAGACCCAGTACTTC	CASSFQGTETQYF
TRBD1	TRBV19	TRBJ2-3	TGTGCCAGTAGTTCAATACCGGGACAGGGGGCAGATACGCAGTATTTT	CASSSIPGQGADTQYF
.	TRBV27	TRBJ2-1	TGTGCCAGCAGCGATTACTACGAAACGTCCTACAATGAGCAGTTCTTC	CASSDYYETSYNEQFF
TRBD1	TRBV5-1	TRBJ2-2	TGCGCCAGCAGCTCCCGGACAGGTGACACCGGGGAGCTGTTTTTT	CASSSRTGDTGELFF
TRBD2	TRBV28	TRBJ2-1	TGTGCCAGCAGTTCACCAGCGGGAGTAGTTAATGAGCAGTTCTTC	CASSSPAGVVNEQFF
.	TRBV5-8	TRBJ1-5	TGTGCCAGCAGCTTGGGCAGACTCGCCGTTGGTAGCAATCAGCCCCAGCATTTT	CASSLGRLAVGSNQPQHF
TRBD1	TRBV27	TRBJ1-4	TGTGCCAGCAGTTCCAACAGGGGACCTAATGAAAAACTGTTTTTT	CASSSNRGPNEKLFF
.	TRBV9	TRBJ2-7	TGTGCCAGCAGCGTCTTTGACGGGGCCTACGAGCAGTACTTC	CASSVFDGAYEQYF
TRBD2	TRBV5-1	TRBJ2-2	TGCGCCAGCAGCTTGAGACTAGCGGGAGGTCTATCTCCCAACACCGGGGAGCTGTTTTTT	CASSLRLAGGLSPNTGELFF
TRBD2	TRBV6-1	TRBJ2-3	TGTGCCAGCAGTGAAACTCCGGGACTATACACAGATACGCAGTATTTT	CASSETPGLYTDTQYF
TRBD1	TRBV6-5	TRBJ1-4	TGTGCCAGCAGCGTACCGGGACAGGGGGACGAAAAACTGTTTTTT	CASSVPGQGDEKLFF
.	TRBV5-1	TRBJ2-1	TGCGCCAGCAGCTTGGCCGGGTGGGGCGCGGGGAATGAGCAGTTCTTC	CASSLAGWGAGNEQFF
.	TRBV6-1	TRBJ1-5	TGTGCCAGCACTATGGCGGGACGGAATAATCAGCCCCAGCATTTT	CASTMAGRNNQPQHF
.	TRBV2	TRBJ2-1	TGTGCCAGCAGTGAAAACAGGGTGTTCGGCAATGAGCAGTTCTTC	CASSENRVFGNEQFF
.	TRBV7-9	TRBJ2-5	TGTGCCAGCAGCTTGATGGGGGGGCAGGAGACCCAGTACTTC	CASSLMGGQETQYF
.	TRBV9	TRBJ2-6	TGTGCCAGCAGCTCAGAAGGAGGGGCCGGCTTCTCTGGGGCCAACGTCCTGACTTTC	CASSSEGGAGFSGANVLTF
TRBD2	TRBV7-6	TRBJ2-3	TGTGCCAGCAGCCCACTAGCGGGAGTAGATACGCAGTATTTT	CASSPLAGVDTQYF
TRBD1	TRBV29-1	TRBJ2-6	TGCAGCGTACCGAACCGGGACAGTGTCCCCTCTGGGGCCAACGTCCTGACTTTC	CSVPNRDSVPSGANVLTF
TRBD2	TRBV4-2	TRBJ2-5	TGTGCCAGCAGCCAAAATTTGGGACTAGCGGGGGTAGAGACCCAGTACTTC	CASSQNLGLAGVETQYF
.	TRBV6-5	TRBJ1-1	TGTGCCAGCAGTTACGGGGGCATCGCTGAAGCTTTCTTT	CASSYGGIAEAFF
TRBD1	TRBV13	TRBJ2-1	TGTGCCAGCAGCTTCCGACAGGGGCTCAATGAGCAGTTCTTC	CASSFRQGLNEQFF
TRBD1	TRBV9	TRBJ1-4	TGTGCCAGCAGACCAGGGGGCGAGGAGGAAAAACTGTTTTTT	CASRPGGEEEKLFF
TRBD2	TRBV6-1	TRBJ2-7	TGTGCCAGCAGGAGGTTGAGCGGGAGCTACGAGCAGTACTTC	CASRRLSGSYEQYF
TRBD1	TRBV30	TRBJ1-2	TGTGCCTGGAGGGGACAGCCGACTCAAGGCTATGGCTACACCTTC	CAWRGQPTQGYGYTF
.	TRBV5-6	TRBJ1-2	TGTGCCAGCACCCTCGGACAGACCTATGGCTACACCTTC	CASTLGQTYGYTF
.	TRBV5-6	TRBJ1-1	TGTGCCAGCAGCCGGAGGGGCGGGCCCACTGAAGCTTTCTTT	CASSRRGGPTEAFF
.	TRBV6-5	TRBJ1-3	TGTGCCAGCAGTTACCACGAGAACTCTGGAAACACCATATATTTT	CASSYHENSGNTIYF
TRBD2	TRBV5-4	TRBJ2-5	TGTGCCAGCAGCTTGGCGGTAGCGGGAGGGGGTGAGACCCAGTACTTC	CASSLAVAGGGETQYF
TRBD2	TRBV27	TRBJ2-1	TGTGCCAGCAGTTTTGGGCTAGCGGGAGGGAAGGGTGAGCAGTTCTTC	CASSFGLAGGKGEQFF
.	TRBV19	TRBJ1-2	TGTGCCAGTAGCCCCAGTGCTAACTATGGCTACACCTTC	CASSPSANYGYTF
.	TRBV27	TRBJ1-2	TGTGCCAGCAGTTTACCCGGAGACTATGGCTACACCTTC	CASSLPGDYGYTF
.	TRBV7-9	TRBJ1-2	TGTGCCAGCACCCCGGACAATAACTATGGCTACACCTTC	CASTPDNNYGYTF
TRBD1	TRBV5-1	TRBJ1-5	TGCGCCAGCAGCCCGACAGGGGGCGTTCAGCCCCAGCATTTT	CASSPTGGVQPQHF
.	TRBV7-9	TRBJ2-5	TGTGCCAGCAGCTTCCCCGGGGGTAGCGAAGAGACCCAGTACTTC	CASSFPGGSEETQYF
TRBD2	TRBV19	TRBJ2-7	TGTGCCAGTAGCACGAGCCTTTCAGCGGGAGTTTTGGACGAGCAGTACTTC	CASSTSLSAGVLDEQYF
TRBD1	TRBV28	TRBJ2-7	TGTGCCAGCAGTTCCACGGGACAGGGTCGATACGAGCAGTACTTC	CASSSTGQGRYEQYF
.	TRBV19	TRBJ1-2	TGTGCCAGTAGTCTGAACAGGGATTATGGCTACACCTTC	CASSLNRDYGYTF